This TCR beta chain stems from a study of cytomegalovirus exposure and HLA in healthy donors. Unmatched junction bases numbered 3, after V lost 4 bases and J lost 3 bases. The CDR3 contains 13 residues. Germline V gene lookup returns CDR1 LGHNA and CDR2 YNFKEQ. With 60 Vbeta and 13 Jbeta primers, the PCR was carried out. Clones were sequenced by immunoSEQ multiplex PCR, and TCRdb holds only the in-frame ones, with some missing. Among some 130,000 clones listed, roughly 70% were seen once. All donors participated as healthy donors of bone marrow. Study outcomes and limitations: Rarity held for most TCR sequences, but there were some public TCRs that occurred in many donors. TCR beta V- and J-gene trimming was later associated with a missense DCLRE1C variant.

On this clone: No antigen is known for it.

The clonotype originates from a man aged 40-49 years in good health and CMV-seronegative. The chain links TRBV4-2 to TRBJ2-7; TRBD1 aligns across 7 bases. The sample was PBMCs. CDR3 in amino acids: CASSPPGGYEQYF. CDR3 nucleotides: TGTGCCAGCAGCCCACCAGGGGGCTACGAGCAGTACTTC.